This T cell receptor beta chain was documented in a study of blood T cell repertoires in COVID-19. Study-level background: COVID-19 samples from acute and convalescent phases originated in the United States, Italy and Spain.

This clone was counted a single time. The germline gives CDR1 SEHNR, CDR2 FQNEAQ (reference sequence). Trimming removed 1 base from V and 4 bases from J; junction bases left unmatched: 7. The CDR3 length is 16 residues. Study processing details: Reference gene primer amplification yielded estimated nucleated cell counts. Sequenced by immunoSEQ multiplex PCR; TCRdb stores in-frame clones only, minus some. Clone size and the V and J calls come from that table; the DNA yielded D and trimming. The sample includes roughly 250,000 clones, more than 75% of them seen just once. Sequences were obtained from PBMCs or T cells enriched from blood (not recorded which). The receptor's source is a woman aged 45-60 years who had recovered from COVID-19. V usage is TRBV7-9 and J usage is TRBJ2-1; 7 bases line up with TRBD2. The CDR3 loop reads CASSLGEGGPYNEQFF. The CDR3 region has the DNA TGTGCCAGCAGCTTAGGGGAGGGAGGGCCTTACAATGAGCAGTTCTTC.